The following is a T cell receptor beta chain sequence with its context. This entry belongs to a study of regulatory T cells in long-lasting Graves disease. Germline CDR1 reads LNHDA; CDR2 reads SQIVND (reference sequence). V lost 2 bases to trimming and J lost 5 bases, with 10 bases between them. This CDR3 spans 15 amino acids. Arm-PCR with iRepertoire HTBI primers amplified the CDR3 regions for these TCR beta libraries. From the multiplex PCR reads, TCRdb called clonotypes with MiXCR, one entry per CDR3 protein. Of around 230,000 distinct CDR3 sequences in the sample, approximately 20% were seen once. Noted time point: newly diagnosed GD, antithyroid drugs for less than 3 months. From RNA extracted from PBMCs, the TCR library was made.

This clonotype originated in a female donor with Graves disease. The sample here was peripheral blood mononuclear cells (PBMCs), taken at new diagnosis, from a patient treated with antithyroid drugs. The chain recombines TRBV19 with TRBJ1-6; possible D gene TRBD1, 5 bases. The CDR3, as DNA: TGTGCCAGTAGTATATCGGCGGGGCATAATTCACCCCTCCACTTT. Its translation: CASSISAGHNSPLHF.